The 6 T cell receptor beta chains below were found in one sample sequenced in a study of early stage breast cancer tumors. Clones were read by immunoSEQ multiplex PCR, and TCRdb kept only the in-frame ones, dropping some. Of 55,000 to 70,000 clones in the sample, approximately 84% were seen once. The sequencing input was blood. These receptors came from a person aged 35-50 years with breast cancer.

CDR3 sequence: CASSWGLASEQYF. The DNA for the CDR3 is TGTGCCAGCAGCTGGGGACTAGCGAGTGAGCAGTACTTC. The chain is built from TRBV11-2 and TRBJ2-7; 10 nucleotides agree with TRBD2. The CDR3 length is 13 residues. Germline CDR1 and CDR2: SGHAT and FQNNGV. With 4 bases clipped from V and 7 bases from J, the junction kept 4 bases outside the gene matches.

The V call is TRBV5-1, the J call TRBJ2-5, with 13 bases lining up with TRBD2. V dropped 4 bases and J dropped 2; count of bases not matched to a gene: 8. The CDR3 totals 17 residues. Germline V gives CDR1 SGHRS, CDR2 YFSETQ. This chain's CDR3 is CASSPGGLAGRQETQYF. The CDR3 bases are TGCGCCAGCAGCCCGGGGGGACTAGCGGGGCGACAAGAGACCCAGTACTTC. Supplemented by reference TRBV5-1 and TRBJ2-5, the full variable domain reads KAGVTQTPRYLIKTRGQQVTLSCSPISGHRSVSWYQQTPGQGLQFLFEYFSETQRNKGNFPGRFSGRQFSNSRSEMNVSTLELGDSALYLCASSPGGLAGRQETQYFGPGTRLLVL.

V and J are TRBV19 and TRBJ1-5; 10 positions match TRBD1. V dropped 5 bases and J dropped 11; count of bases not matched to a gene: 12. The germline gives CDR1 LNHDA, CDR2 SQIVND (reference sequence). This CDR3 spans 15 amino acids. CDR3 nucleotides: TGTGCCAGTAGTTTCACCGGGACAGGGGCATTAGCCCAGCATTTT. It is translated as CASSFTGTGALAQHF.

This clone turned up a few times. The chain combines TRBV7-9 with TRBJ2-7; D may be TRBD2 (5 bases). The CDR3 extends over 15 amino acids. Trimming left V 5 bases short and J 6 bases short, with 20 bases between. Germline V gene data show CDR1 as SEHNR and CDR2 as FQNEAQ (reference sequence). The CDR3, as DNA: TGTGCCAGCAGCCCCCGGGTGGGAGTGGATAGCGAGCAGTACTTC. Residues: CASSPRVGVDSEQYF.

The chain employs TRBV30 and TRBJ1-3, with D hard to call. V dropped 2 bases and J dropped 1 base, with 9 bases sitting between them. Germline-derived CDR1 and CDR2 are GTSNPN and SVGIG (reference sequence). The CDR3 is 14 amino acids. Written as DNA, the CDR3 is TGTGCCTGGAGTCCGAGGGTATCTGGAAACACCATATATTTT. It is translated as CAWSPRVSGNTIYF.

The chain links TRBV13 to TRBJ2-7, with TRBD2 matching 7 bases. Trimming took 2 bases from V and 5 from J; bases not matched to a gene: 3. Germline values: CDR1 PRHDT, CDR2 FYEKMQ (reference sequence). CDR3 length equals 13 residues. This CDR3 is CASSLPSGNEQYF. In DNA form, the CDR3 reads TGTGCCAGCAGCTTACCTAGCGGAAACGAGCAGTACTTC.